This TCR beta chain came from a study of cytomegalovirus exposure and HLA in healthy donors. A word on this clone: Its antigen is undetermined.

General study findings and limits: A further, later analysis showed that HLA-associated TCR beta chains (compared with equally common others) were more clonally expanded. Roughly uniform depth of sequencing across donors was assumed in presence/absence analyses. Among donors in an Asian-associated ancestry cluster, a later analysis reportedly found fewer N-insertions than the roughly 700-donor mean.

A multiplex PCR was run with 60 Vbeta primers and 13 Jbeta primers. Measured with immunoSEQ multiplex PCR; TCRdb has only the in-frame clones, and not every one. The repertoire holds about 65,000 clones, with around 62% as singletons. V trimming: 3 bases; J trimming: 2 bases; junction bases outside the gene matches: 5. The CDR3 loop spans 15 amino acids. Germline CDR1 reads GTSNPN; CDR2 reads SVGIG (reference sequence). The gene calls are TRBV30 and TRBJ2-2, with 8 bases identical to TRBD2. The TCR sequence derives from a man aged 25 to 45 in good health and CMV-seronegative. The sequenced sample consisted of PBMCs. The CDR3 coding sequence is TGTGCCTGGAGCTACGGACTAGCTAACACCGGGGAGCTGTTTTTT. As protein: CAWSYGLANTGELFF.